The 17 T cell receptor beta chains given below trace back to one sample, sequenced in a study of blood T cell repertoires in COVID-19. Method: immunoSEQ multiplex PCR; TCRdb's copy keeps in-frame clones and lacks some. This sample yields 200,000 to 250,000 clones, of which approximately 86% are seen a single time; about 3% belongs to the top ten. Sequenced: peripheral blood. All receptors come from a woman aged 30 to 39 who had recovered from COVID-19.

In nucleotides, the CDR3 is TGTGCCAGCAGCTCCAGGTTTAACACTGAAGCTTTCTTT. This translates into CASSSRFNTEAFF. V is TRBV3-1 (or the pseudogene TRBV3-2) and J is TRBJ1-1; D is uncertain. Between the trimmed V and J ends, which lost 5 bases and 2 bases, there was a span of 9 bases. CDR3 length equals 13 residues. Germline V gives CDR1 LGHDT, CDR2 YNNKEL (reference sequence).

The rearrangement uses TRBV14 and TRBJ2-1; 7 nucleotides agree with TRBD2. The trim removed 0 bases at V and 5 bases at J, leaving 4 bases unmatched. The CDR3 is 15 amino acids. Germline V lookup: CDR1 SGHDN, CDR2 FVKESK. The chain's CDR3 is CASSQDLGGNNEQFF. The CDR3 DNA reads TGTGCCAGCAGCCAAGATCTGGGAGGGAACAATGAGCAGTTCTTC.

This clone has just one count. The chain couples TRBV19 to TRBJ1-2; 7 nucleotides align to TRBD1. The CDR3 is 15 residues long. V gave up 5 bases and J gave up 4 bases; unmatched junction bases: 10. Germline V CDR1 and CDR2: LNHDA, SQIVND (reference sequence). The chain's CDR3 is CASSPRDSYFYGYTF. The CDR3 DNA reads as TGTGCCAGTAGTCCCCGGGACAGCTACTTCTATGGCTACACCTTC.

V is TRBV9 and J is TRBJ1-1; 7 bases line up with TRBD1. CDR1 is SGDLS and CDR2 is YYNGEE in the germline V gene. V lost 3 bases and J lost 3; bases outside the gene matches: 8. CDR3 length equals 15 residues. This CDR3 is CASSAPTGADTEAFF. In nucleotides, the CDR3 is TGTGCCAGCAGCGCCCCCACAGGGGCGGACACTGAAGCTTTCTTT.

This sequence joins TRBV7-2 and TRBJ2-5; D remains unclear. The CDR3 loop spans 14 amino acids. Trimming cost V 2 bases and J 6 bases, with 13 bases left between them. Germline V gives CDR1 SGHTA, CDR2 FQGNSA. Here the CDR3 reads CASSLSLLGQTQYF. DNA of the CDR3: TGTGCCAGCAGCTTATCGTTGCTTGGGCAGACCCAGTACTTC.

This rearrangement joins TRBV6-2 or TRBV6-3 to TRBJ1-5; no clear D. The CDR3 is 15 residues long. V was pared by 2 bases and J by 0 bases, with 8 bases between. Germline CDR1 MNHEY, CDR2 SVGEGT. CDR3 nucleotides: TGTGCCAGCAGTTACGGGCATTATAGCAATCAGCCCCAGCATTTT. This encodes CASSYGHYSNQPQHF.

The CDR3 nucleotides are TGTGCCAGCAGTCCCGGGGGGGCCAAAAACATTCAGTACTTC. The encoded protein is CASSPGGAKNIQYF. The J gene is TRBJ2-4, the V gene TRBV11-2; TRBD2 matches at 7 bases. CDR1 is SGHAT, CDR2 FQNNGV, per germline. V lost 6 bases to trimming and J lost 1 base; unmatched junction nucleotides: 3. The CDR3 runs to 14 residues.

The CDR3 bases are TGTGCTAGTGCCCTAGGGGCGGGGGGCCAAGAGACCCAGTACTTC. Translating it yields CASALGAGGQETQYF. The chain combines TRBV12-5 with TRBJ2-5, with 8 nucleotides matching TRBD2. The CDR3 contains 15 residues. V lost 7 bases, J lost 1 base, and 8 bases stayed unmatched. Per the germline V gene, CDR1 is LGHNT and CDR2 is FRNRAP.

This chain connects TRBV5-4 to TRBJ1-2; 10 nucleotides line up with TRBD1. The V gene end was trimmed by 0 bases and the J gene end by 4 bases; junction bases not matched to a gene: 6. CDR1 is SGHNT and CDR2 is YYREEE in the germline V gene (reference sequence). The CDR3 extends over 16 amino acids. The CDR3 reads CASSLEVGTGAYGYTF. The CDR3 coding sequence is TGTGCCAGCAGCTTGGAAGTCGGGACAGGGGCCTATGGCTACACCTTC.

The chain joins TRBV14 to TRBJ2-7, with a weak D call TRBD2 (7 bases). CDR1 SGHDN and CDR2 FVKESK come from the germline V gene. The CDR3 is 15 residues long. V was pared by 1 base and J by 7 bases, with 17 bases between. This CDR3 reads CASSQAGGGAFEQYF. The CDR3 DNA reads TGTGCCAGCAGCCAAGCAGGAGGGGGGGCGTTTGAGCAGTACTTC.

This clone was counted once. V gene TRBV13 combines with J gene TRBJ2-7; D is uncertain. The CDR3 consists of 15 residues. V dropped 6 bases and J dropped 5 bases, with 20 bases sitting between them. The V gene's germline CDR1 is PRHDT and CDR2 FYEKMQ (reference sequence). As DNA, the CDR3 is TGTGCCAGCAGTCCCGACACTCAAAGTCCCCACGAGCAGTACTTC. This codes for CASSPDTQSPHEQYF.

The chain recombines TRBV24-1 with TRBJ2-5; 8 bases line up with TRBD2. This CDR3 comprises 16 residues. V shed 4 bases and J 3 bases; nucleotides not matched to a gene: 9. Germline loops: CDR1 KGHDR, CDR2 SFDVKD. The DNA of the CDR3 is TGTGCCACCAGTGACCCAGGGCGAGCGGGGGAAGAGACCCAGTACTTC. Translation gives CATSDPGRAGEETQYF.

V gene TRBV4-2 combines with J gene TRBJ1-1, with D possibly being TRBD1 (5 bases). The V end was cut by 6 bases, the J end by 4 bases, with 6 bases between. Germline V CDR1 and CDR2: LGHNA, YNFKEQ. CDR3 length: 11 amino acids. CDR3 sequence reads: CASRGGTEAFF. For the CDR3, the DNA is TGTGCCAGCAGGGGGGGCACTGAAGCTTTCTTT.

The chain uses TRBV7-2 and TRBJ1-5; D not resolved. CDR3 length: 14 residues. The V gene lost 1 base and the J gene lost 2 bases, with 6 bases spanning the gap. CDR1 is SGHTA, CDR2 FQGNSA, per germline. The DNA for the CDR3 is TGTGCCAGCAGCTTAGGCCAGGGCAATCAGCCCCAGCATTTT. This translates into CASSLGQGNQPQHF.

This rearrangement joins TRBV7-6 to TRBJ1-6; tentative D call: TRBD1 (5 bases). CDR1 and CDR2 from the germline V gene are SGHVS and FNYEAQ. The CDR3 loop spans 14 amino acids. V gave up 1 base and J gave up 10 bases, with 11 bases separating them. DNA for the CDR3: TGTGCCAGCAGCTTAGAAGGGGAGGGATCACCCCTCCACTTT. This sequence encodes CASSLEGEGSPLHF. Looking up the rest from reference TRBV7-6 and TRBJ1-6 gives the full variable domain: GAGVSQSPRYKVTKRGQDVALRCDPISGHVSLYWYRQALGQGPEFLTYFNYEAQQDKSGLPNDRFSAERPEGSISTLTIQRTEQRDSAMYRCASSLEGEGSPLHFGNGTRLTVT.

In the case of this clone: Other DNA sequences from this sample encode an identical CDR3 as well. This chain connects TRBV19 to TRBJ2-1, with D possibly being TRBD1 (5 bases). The germline CDR1 and CDR2 sequences are LNHDA and SQIVND (reference sequence). This CDR3 is built from 16 residues. V was clipped by 4 bases and J by 0 bases, with 13 bases between them. CDR3 sequence (DNA): TGTGCCAGTAGTACCACAGGAGCAAGCTCCTACAATGAGCAGTTCTTC. It yields the protein CASSTTGASSYNEQFF. Full variable domain (outside the CDR3, taken from reference TRBV19 and TRBJ2-1): DGGITQSPKYLFRKEGQNVTLSCEQNLNHDAMYWYRQDPGQGLRLIYYSQIVNDFQKGDIAEGYSVSREKKESFPLTVTSAQKNPTAFYLCASSTTGASSYNEQFFGPGTRLTVL.

The V gene is TRBV4-1, the J gene TRBJ1-6; the match to TRBD1 covers 7 bases. The CDR3 is made up of 20 amino acids. The germline V gene has CDR1 MGHRA and CDR2 YSYEKL. Unmatched junction bases numbered 16, after V lost 0 bases and J lost 5 bases. The CDR3 region is CASSQEPPGTAWGHNSPLHF. The CDR3, as DNA: TGCGCCAGCAGCCAAGAACCCCCCGGGACAGCCTGGGGCCATAATTCACCCCTCCACTTT.